Shown below are 9 T cell receptor beta chains from a single sample sequenced in a study of PD-1 blockade in classical Hodgkin lymphoma. Time point here: cycle 4 day 1 (C4D1), after more than 5 weeks of nivolumab. All the patients suffered relapse after autologous stem cell transplantation, and brentuximab vedotin exposure differed. The method was immunoSEQ multiplex PCR; TCRdb's version includes in-frame clones alone and lacks a portion of them. The table shows some 96,000 clones, with approximately 94% occurring only once. The sequencing used peripheral blood mononuclear cells (PBMCs), collected before the fourth cycle of nivolumab. These receptors came from a human donor with classical Hodgkin lymphoma.

The chain is built from TRBV19 and TRBJ2-7; D is possibly TRBD1 or TRBD2 (5 bases each). Per the germline V gene, CDR1 is LNHDA and CDR2 is SQIVND (reference sequence). The V and J ends lost 6 bases and 1 base respectively, with 25 bases between them. This CDR3 is built from 18 residues. The CDR3 spells CASSPAARGPEISYEQYF. CDR3 in DNA: TGTGCCAGTAGCCCTGCCGCGAGGGGCCCAGAGATTTCCTACGAGCAGTACTTC. Combining the CDR3 with reference TRBV19 and TRBJ2-7 gives the whole variable domain DGGITQSPKYLFRKEGQNVTLSCEQNLNHDAMYWYRQDPGQGLRLIYYSQIVNDFQKGDIAEGYSVSREKKESFPLTVTSAQKNPTAFYLCASSPAARGPEISYEQYFGPGTRLTVT.

This clone was counted once. The germline gene is not matched at one end of the junction; a read error may be the cause. The chain recombines TRBV27 with TRBJ1-2; 8 positions agree with TRBD1. The V gene's germline CDR1 is MNHEY and CDR2 SMNVEV (reference sequence). This CDR3 contains 15 residues. This chain's CDR3 is CASSSPDRAKYGYTF. CDR3 coding DNA: TGTGCCAGCAGTTCCCCGGACAGGGCTAAATATGGCTACACCTTC.

The chain uses TRBV4-1 and TRBJ2-5, with 7 positions matching TRBD2. This CDR3 is built from 12 residues. Germline V gene lookup returns CDR1 MGHRA and CDR2 YSYEKL. V was pared by 1 base and J by 7 bases, with 0 bases of the junction left unmatched. The CDR3 sequence: CASSQAGGTQYF. The DNA of the CDR3 is TGCGCCAGCAGCCAAGCGGGAGGGACCCAGTACTTC.

The chain employs TRBV28 and TRBJ1-2; TRBD1 might be the D (6 bases). CDR3 length equals 14 residues. The germline gives CDR1 MDHEN, CDR2 SYDVKM. Trimming took off 6 bases at V and 8 bases at J, with 19 bases between the two ends. CDR3 DNA: TGTGCCAGCAGGTCGTTGCGGGGGGCTCGAGGCTACACCTTC. This codes for CASRSLRGARGYTF.

The chain employs TRBV27 and TRBJ2-2; unclear D gene. V was pared by 8 bases and J by 5 bases, with 15 bases between. Germline assignment: CDR1 MNHEY and CDR2 SMNVEV (reference sequence). There are 14 residues in the CDR3. CDR3 coding DNA: TGTGCCAGCCGACGCGTCTCTGGGACCGGGGAGCTGTTTTTT. Translating it yields CASRRVSGTGELFF.

The chain combines TRBV9 with TRBJ2-7; the match to TRBD1 covers 9 bases. The V segment lost 7 bases and the J segment 4 bases; nucleotides outside the gene matches: 6. The germline gives CDR1 SGDLS, CDR2 YYNGEE. The CDR3 extends over 13 amino acids. CDR3 sequence: CASGSGTGYEQYF. The CDR3 DNA follows: TGTGCCAGCGGATCCGGGACAGGGTACGAGCAGTACTTC.

This clone was observed a few times. DNA of the CDR3: TGCGCCAGCAGTAGGGGGCGAGTTGAGACCCAGTACTTC. Translated: CASSRGRVETQYF. J is TRBJ2-5 and V is TRBV10-2; 7 bases match TRBD1. V lost 5 bases to trimming and J lost 5 bases; unmatched junction nucleotides: 5. The CDR3 has 13 amino acids. Germline V gene lookup returns CDR1 WSHSY and CDR2 SAAADI.

The table lists this clone with a few counts. V gene TRBV2 combines with J gene TRBJ1-1, with a tentative D call TRBD1 (6 bases). Trimming stripped 4 bases from V and 0 bases from J, with 9 bases between. The CDR3 loop spans 14 amino acids. The germline V gene encodes CDR1 SNHLY and CDR2 FYNNEI. For the CDR3, the DNA is TGTGCCAGCAGTGTACAGGGACTGAACACTGAAGCTTTCTTT. This translates into CASSVQGLNTEAFF.

CDR3 DNA sequence: TGTGCCAGCAGTTATAGACAGGGTGGGGGCAATGAGCAGTTCTTC. Its protein is CASSYRQGGGNEQFF. J is TRBJ2-1 and V is TRBV6-6; 7 bases map to TRBD1. CDR1 and CDR2 from the germline V gene are MNHNY and SVGAGI (reference sequence). There are 15 residues in the CDR3. Trimming took 3 bases from V and 6 from J; bases not matched to a gene: 8.